This T cell receptor beta chain was observed in a study of blood T cell repertoires in COVID-19. The CDR3 length is 13 residues. V lost 5 bases and J lost 5, with 12 bases in between. The germline gives CDR1 LNHDA, CDR2 SQIVND (reference sequence). Using immunoSEQ multiplex PCR, the repertoire was profiled, and TCRdb retains in-frame clones only, with some absent. The table shows about 40,000 clones, with around four fifths occurring only once. The specimen sequenced was peripheral blood. The chain employs TRBV19 and TRBJ2-5; a weak D match, TRBD2 (5 bases). This sequence originates from a man over 45 with active COVID-19. CDR3 in amino acids: CASSGEKRETQYF. As DNA, the CDR3 is TGTGCCAGTAGTGGGGAGAAGAGGGAGACCCAGTACTTC.